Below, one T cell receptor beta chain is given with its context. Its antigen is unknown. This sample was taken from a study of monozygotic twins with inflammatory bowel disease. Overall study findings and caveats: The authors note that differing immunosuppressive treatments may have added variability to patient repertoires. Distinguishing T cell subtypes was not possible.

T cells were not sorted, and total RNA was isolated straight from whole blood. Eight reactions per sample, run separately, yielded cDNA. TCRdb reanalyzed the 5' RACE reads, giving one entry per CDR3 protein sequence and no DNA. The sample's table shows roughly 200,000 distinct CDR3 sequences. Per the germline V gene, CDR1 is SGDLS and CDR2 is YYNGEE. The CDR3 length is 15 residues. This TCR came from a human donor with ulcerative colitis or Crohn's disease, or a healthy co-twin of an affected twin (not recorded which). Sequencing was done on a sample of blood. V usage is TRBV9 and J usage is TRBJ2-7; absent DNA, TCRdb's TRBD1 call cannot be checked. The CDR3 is CASSVGGTSFYEQYF.